The 15 T cell receptor beta chains given below trace back to one sample, sequenced in a study of beta chain features in type 1 diabetes. Reverse transcription of all isolated RNA meant that expressed TCRB transcripts were sequenced. Using immunoSEQ multiplex PCR, the repertoire was profiled, and TCRdb retains in-frame clones only, with some absent. The sample carries 350,000 to 400,000 clones, roughly 16% recorded once. Sequenced: naive CD4+ T cells from blood. The origin of the receptors is a woman aged 18-30 years in good health.

This clone was picked up a small number of times. The chain links TRBV30 to TRBJ2-2, with 12 bases that match TRBD1. Per germline, CDR1 GTSNPN and CDR2 SVGIG (reference sequence). V dropped 1 base and J dropped 8; count of bases not matched to a gene: 11. This CDR3 contains 17 residues. The CDR3 sequence: CAWSGYTGQGAWGELFF. The CDR3 region has the DNA TGTGCCTGGAGTGGATACACGGGACAGGGGGCATGGGGGGAGCTGTTTTTT.

This clone has just a few counts. This sequence joins TRBV7-2 and TRBJ1-2; 10 nucleotides align to TRBD1. The V gene's germline CDR1 is SGHTA and CDR2 FQGNSA. The CDR3 is made up of 16 amino acids. V was pared by 5 bases and J by 4 bases, with 10 bases of the junction left unmatched. The CDR3 DNA is TGTGCCAGCAGCGCGACAGGGGGCGCGTCGTTCTATGGCTACACCTTC. Its protein is CASSATGGASFYGYTF. The whole variable domain, filled in from reference TRBV7-2 and TRBJ1-2, reads GAGVSQSPSNKVTEKGKDVELRCDPISGHTALYWYRQSLGQGLEFLIYFQGNSAPDKSGLPSDRFSAERTGGSVSTLTIQRTQQEDSAVYLCASSATGGASFYGYTFGSGTRLTVV.

This clone was seen only a few times. The chain links TRBV7-9 to TRBJ2-5; tentatively, D is TRBD1 (6 bases). Germline CDR1 SEHNR, CDR2 FQNEAQ (reference sequence). Trimming took 4 bases from V and 5 from J, leaving 17 bases between them. CDR3 length equals 15 residues. The CDR3 protein is CASSSRTGIGETQYF. CDR3 nucleotide sequence: TGTGCCAGCAGCTCCCGTACAGGGATCGGGGAGACCCAGTACTTC.

In this sample, this clone turned up a few times. The chain carries TRBV30 and TRBJ2-1; TRBD2 aligns across 8 bases. V was clipped by 4 bases and J by 3 bases; unmatched bases: 11. This CDR3 has 16 amino acids. In germline, CDR1 is GTSNPN, CDR2 SVGIG (reference sequence). CDR3 in DNA: TGTGCCTGGAACAGCGGGAGCCCCCAAGGCTACAATGAGCAGTTCTTC. It specifies CAWNSGSPQGYNEQFF.

This clone has a handful of counts. The rearrangement joins TRBV4-2 to TRBJ2-3, with 7 positions matching TRBD2. V was clipped by 1 base and J by 6 bases; unmatched bases: 7. The CDR3 has 15 residues. Germline V lookup: CDR1 LGHNA, CDR2 YNFKEQ. The CDR3 DNA follows: TGTGCCAGCAGCCAAGGGGGGGGTAGCGGTGATACGCAGTATTTT. This gives the protein CASSQGGGSGDTQYF.

In this sample, this clone turned up a few times. The V call is TRBV9, the J call TRBJ2-2, with D perhaps matching TRBD2 (6 bases). The germline V gene has CDR1 SGDLS and CDR2 YYNGEE. The V end was cut by 3 bases, the J end by 7 bases, with 13 bases between. The CDR3 is 14 amino acids. The CDR3 nucleotides are TGTGCCAGCAGCGCGACGGGACTGGACGGGGAGCTGTTTTTT. This sequence encodes CASSATGLDGELFF.

The V gene is TRBV11-2, the J gene TRBJ2-3; 8 nucleotides match TRBD2. This CDR3 region has 15 residues. Trimming removed 5 bases from V and 2 bases from J; junction bases left unmatched: 6. CDR1 is SGHAT and CDR2 is FQNNGV in the germline V gene. In nucleotides, the CDR3 is TGTGCCAGCAGCCCGGTAGCGGGGTACACAGATACGCAGTATTTT. Protein: CASSPVAGYTDTQYF.

The rearrangement joins TRBV6-6 to TRBJ1-2, with 7 bases that match TRBD1. CDR3 length equals 15 residues. Germline-derived CDR1 and CDR2 are MNHNY and SVGAGI (reference sequence). Trimming took 6 bases from V and 4 from J; bases not matched to a gene: 11. The CDR3, as DNA: TGTGCCAGCAGGACGGGACAGCAATTGTTCTATGGCTACACCTTC. Its translation is CASRTGQQLFYGYTF.

This clone showed up just a few times. The chain recombines TRBV2 with TRBJ2-4; D unclear. V was cut by 6 bases and J by 7 bases, with 13 bases left in between. CDR1 is SNHLY and CDR2 is FYNNEI in the germline V gene. The CDR3 length is 13 residues. CDR3 amino acids: CASRGGTVNIQYF. The CDR3 nucleotides are TGTGCCAGCAGAGGCGGAACGGTGAACATTCAGTACTTC.

Of note for this clone: The identical CDR3 is also encoded by other nucleotide sequences in the sample. V gene TRBV29-1 combines with J gene TRBJ2-5; possibly TRBD2 for D (5 bases). Trimming cost V 4 bases and J 5 bases, with 5 bases left between them. The germline gives CDR1 SQVTM, CDR2 ANQGSEA. This CDR3 has 10 amino acids. CDR3 coding DNA: TGCAGCGTTGGAGGGGAGACCCAGTACTTC. Translated: CSVGGETQYF.

The chain couples TRBV4-3 to TRBJ1-1, with 10 bases lining up with TRBD1. Germline loops: CDR1 LGHNA, CDR2 YSLEER. The V and J ends lost 4 bases and 3 bases, in that order; junction bases with no gene match: 8. The CDR3 loop spans 16 amino acids. For the CDR3, the DNA is TGCGCCAGCAGCCGACAGGGGGCCACGGTGTACACTGAAGCTTTCTTT. Its protein is CASSRQGATVYTEAFF.

The rearrangement uses TRBV29-1 and TRBJ2-1, with 7 bases fitting TRBD1. V shed 2 bases and J 3 bases; nucleotides not matched to a gene: 16. Germline values: CDR1 SQVTM, CDR2 ANQGSEA. The CDR3 spans 18 residues. The CDR3 bases are TGCAGCGTTGAAAGTAGGGGGACAGTTACTTGGGGCTACAATGAGCAGTTCTTC. Its translation is CSVESRGTVTWGYNEQFF.

The V call is TRBV15, the J call TRBJ1-2; 10 nucleotides line up with TRBD1. The CDR3 contains 18 residues. Germline CDR1 LNHNV, CDR2 YYDKDF (reference sequence). Trimming cost V 1 base and J 5 bases; bases outside gene matches: 13. CDR3 region: CATSRVVDRGRPGYGYTF. In DNA, the CDR3 is TGTGCCACCAGCAGAGTCGTAGACAGGGGGCGACCTGGGTATGGCTACACCTTC.

V usage is TRBV10-3 and J usage is TRBJ1-5; D is uncertain. The CDR3 contains 13 residues. V was pared by 4 bases and J by 1 base, with 5 bases between. Germline values: CDR1 ENHRY, CDR2 SYGVKD. CDR3: CAISAQSNQPQHF. The CDR3 nucleotides are TGTGCCATCAGTGCACAGAGCAATCAGCCCCAGCATTTT.

This clone was observed a few times. The rearrangement uses TRBV6-6 and TRBJ2-2, with 7 bases lining up with TRBD2. Trimming took 10 bases from V and 3 from J; bases not matched to a gene: 2. The CDR3 contains 12 residues. Germline-derived CDR1 and CDR2 are MNHNY and SVGAGI (reference sequence). The CDR3 protein is CATLAYTGELFF. CDR3 DNA sequence: TGTGCCACACTAGCGTACACCGGGGAGCTGTTTTTT.